This is a list of T cell receptor beta chains from one sample in a study of blood T cell repertoires in COVID-19. Clones were read by immunoSEQ multiplex PCR, and TCRdb kept only the in-frame ones, dropping some. The data contain approximately 210,000 clones, about four fifths of them seen just once; the ten biggest clones take up approximately 8%. Sequenced: peripheral blood. The receptors here all came from a woman in her forties or fifties with active or convalescent COVID-19. Both conserved end residues are part of each CDR3. The D gene is left open where the match is weak. A clone size is listed for some rows: how often the clone was seen (once, few, many), or a class if it is expanded.

len | abundance | j_gene | v_gene | d_gene | CDR3nt | CDR3aa
15 | - | TRBJ2-3 | TRBV2 | - | TGTGCCAGCAGTGAAGGTTGGGGGGGGCCAGATACGCAGTATTTT | CASSEGWGGPDTQYF
17 | - | TRBJ1-2 | TRBV9 | TRBD1 | TGTGCCAGCAGCGTAATGACAGGGCGGGTAGCTAACTATGGCTACACCTTC | CASSVMTGRVANYGYTF
16 | - | TRBJ2-1 | TRBV3-1/TRBV3-2 | - | TGTGCCAGCAGCCCTTACAGGGACAACGAATACAATGAGCAGTTCTTC | CASSPYRDNEYNEQFF
12 | - | TRBJ1-1 | TRBV2 | - | TGTGCCAGCAGTGTCGTGCAGGTCGAAGCTTTCTTT | CASSVVQVEAFF
13 | - | TRBJ1-2 | TRBV19 | TRBD1 | TGTGCCAGTAGTATGAGACAGGGGGCCGGCTACACCTTC | CASSMRQGAGYTF
15 | - | TRBJ1-6 | TRBV19 | TRBD1 | TGTGCCAGTAGTGCCCTGACAGGGCATAATTCACCCCTCCACTTT | CASSALTGHNSPLHF
16 | - | TRBJ2-1 | TRBV15 | - | TGTGCCACCAGCAGAGATAAGCAGGGTGCCCTCAATGAGCAGTTCTTC | CATSRDKQGALNEQFF
13 | - | TRBJ1-2 | TRBV25-1 | - | TGTGCCAGCAGTGGGGCCAAGAGCTATGGCTACACCTTC | CASSGAKSYGYTF
15 | once | TRBJ2-3 | TRBV5-1 | - | TGCGCCAGCAGCTTCCGCGGGCTCTCCACAGATACGCAGTATTTT | CASSFRGLSTDTQYF
15 | - | TRBJ1-1 | TRBV2 | TRBD1 | TGTGCCAGCACCCTGACGACAGGGGCTAACACTGAAGCTTTCTTT | CASTLTTGANTEAFF
15 | - | TRBJ2-3 | TRBV18 | TRBD2 | TGTGCCAGCTCACCGAGACTAGCGGACACAGATACGCAGTATTTT | CASSPRLADTDTQYF
15 | - | TRBJ1-4 | TRBV10-3 | TRBD1 | TGTGCCACCGGGACAGGGATCGCAACTAATGAAAAACTGTTTTTT | CATGTGIATNEKLFF
15 | - | TRBJ2-5 | TRBV11-2 | - | TGTGCCAGCAGCTATTCCCCGAGGGCTCTGGAGACCCAGTACTTC | CASSYSPRALETQYF
14 | - | TRBJ2-4 | TRBV28 | - | TGTGCTATCCAAGAAGGAGGGGCCAAAAACATTCAGTACTTC | CAIQEGGAKNIQYF
12 | - | TRBJ1-6 | TRBV29-1 | TRBD1 | TGCAGCGTTGGGACAGGGAATTCACCCCTCCACTTT | CSVGTGNSPLHF
17 | - | TRBJ1-6 | TRBV28 | - | TGTGCCAGCAGTTTAAACGCGGGGGTCTATTGGGATTCACCCCTCCACTTT | CASSLNAGVYWDSPLHF
13 | - | TRBJ2-7 | TRBV11-3 | TRBD1 | TGTGCCAGCCTCGGGACAGGGGGCCACGAGCAGTACTTC | CASLGTGGHEQYF
14 | - | TRBJ2-4 | TRBV5-4 | - | TGTGCCAGCAGCTCCCGGCAGGGGATGGGCATTCAGTACTTC | CASSSRQGMGIQYF
14 | - | TRBJ2-2 | TRBV6-4 | TRBD2 | TGTGCCAGCAGGAGGGGAGGGAACGCCGGGGAGCTGTTTTTT | CASRRGGNAGELFF
15 | - | TRBJ1-3 | TRBV27 | - | TGTGCCAGCAGTCCCCCCGGGAACCTGGGTAACACCATATATTTT | CASSPPGNLGNTIYF
14 | once | TRBJ1-1 | TRBV5-4 | - | TGTGCCAGCAGCCCACGTACGGGACAACCTGAAGCTTTCTTT | CASSPRTGQPEAFF
12 | - | TRBJ2-7 | TRBV11-2 | - | TGTGCCAGCAGCTCCCAGTCCTACGAGCAGTACTTC | CASSSQSYEQYF
16 | - | TRBJ2-3 | TRBV4-1 | TRBD1 | TGCGCCAGCAGCCAAGATCGGGGACAGGGTGGAGATACGCAGTATTTT | CASSQDRGQGGDTQYF
14 | - | TRBJ1-5 | TRBV11-2 | TRBD1 | TGTGCCAGCAGCTTCGACAGGGTCAATCAGCCCCAGCATTTT | CASSFDRVNQPQHF
12 | few | TRBJ1-2 | TRBV19 | - | TGTGCCACCAGGAATTCTAACTATGGCTACACCTTC | CATRNSNYGYTF
14 | - | TRBJ2-7 | TRBV23-1 | TRBD1 | TGCGCCAGCAGTCGCCGGGACAGTATCTACGAGCAGTACTTC | CASSRRDSIYEQYF
14 | once | TRBJ1-1 | TRBV3-1/TRBV3-2 | TRBD1 | TGTGCCAGCAGCCAGCCGGACAGGGAAGGAAAAGCTTTCTTT | CASSQPDREGKAFF